Presented here are 24 T cell receptor beta chains from one specimen sequenced in a study of T-cell reconstitution after alpha-beta-depleted transplantation in children. Construction of the TCRbeta library involved unique molecular identifiers. TCRdb ran MiXCR on the PCR reads and lists one entry per CDR3 protein. The data contain 330,000 or so distinct CDR3 sequences, 7.5% to 9% of them singletons. General observations from the study: T cells produced anew were the main source of T-cell counts and diversity one year after transplant.

Which antigens these TCRs recognize remains unknown. The sequencing used peripheral blood, collected 360 days after TCRalphabeta/CD19-depleted stem cell transplant. These receptors were obtained from a female patient under 10 years old who had a stem cell transplant for Fanconi anemia, so the T cells may come from the graft donor.

At least ten counts were recorded for this clonotype. The chain recombines TRBV29-1 with TRBJ2-2, with 11 bases identical to TRBD1. V shed 5 bases, J shed 7 bases, and the junction held 15 bases outside the gene matches. The CDR3 sequence is 17 residues long. Per the germline V gene, CDR1 is SQVTM and CDR2 is ANQGSEA. CDR3 DNA: TGCAGCGTTTGGGTTCTGGCCGGGACAGGGGGTATCGGGGAGCTGTTTTTT. Translation: CSVWVLAGTGGIGELFF.

The CDR3 coding sequence is TGTGCCAGCAGCTGGGGGGGGCCCTCCCCTAATTCACCCCTCCACTTT. Translated, it gives CASSWGGPSPNSPLHF. This chain joins TRBV5-6 and TRBJ1-6; possible D gene TRBD1, 6 bases. V shed 3 bases and J shed 6 bases, with 16 bases lying between them. Germline loops: CDR1 SGHDT, CDR2 YYEEEE. This CDR3 is 16 amino acids long.

The chain joins TRBV3-1 to TRBJ2-7; D gene ambiguous. Between the trimmed V and J ends, which lost 8 bases and 5 bases, there was a span of 16 bases. The V gene's germline CDR1 is LGHDT and CDR2 YNNKEL (reference sequence). CDR3 length: 13 residues. The CDR3 DNA reads as TGTGCCAGCCATGCAGTACGCCTGGACGAGCAGTACGTC. This encodes CASHAVRLDEQYV.

This clonotype was recorded a few times. V and J are TRBV14 and TRBJ2-5, with a weak D call TRBD1 (5 bases). V shed 3 bases and J shed 2 bases, with 16 bases lying between them. This CDR3 contains 16 residues. CDR1 SGHDN and CDR2 FVKESK come from the germline V gene. The CDR3 here is CASSQMGRLVQETQYF. The CDR3 coding sequence is TGTGCCAGCAGCCAGATGGGGCGGCTAGTACAAGAGACCCAGTACTTC. The full variable domain, completed using reference TRBV14 and TRBJ2-5, is EAGVTQFPSHSVIEKGQTVTLRCDPISGHDNLYWYRRVMGKEIKFLLHFVKESKQDESGMPNNRFLAERTGGTYSTLKVQPAELEDSGVYFCASSQMGRLVQETQYFGPGTRLLVL.

This clonotype was counted many times. The V gene is TRBV5-6, the J gene TRBJ2-1; D unclear. V lost 2 bases, J lost 9 bases, and 6 bases lay in between. The germline V gene encodes CDR1 SGHDT and CDR2 YYEEEE. The CDR3 has 11 residues. CDR3 in amino acids: CASSLYVEQFF. In DNA form, the CDR3 reads TGTGCCAGCAGCTTATACGTTGAGCAGTTCTTC.

Many counts were recorded for this clonotype. The chain joins TRBV28 to TRBJ2-3; D not resolved. V was trimmed by 5 bases and J by 15 bases, leaving 15 bases between them. Germline-derived CDR1 and CDR2 are MDHEN and SYDVKM. The CDR3 totals 11 residues. DNA for the CDR3: TGTGCCAGCAGTCACCCGCAAGCTGTTTATTTT. It specifies CASSHPQAVYF.

The gene calls are TRBV20-1 and TRBJ1-2, with TRBD1 matching over 7 bases. The germline CDR1 and CDR2 sequences are DFQATT and SNEGSKA (reference sequence). This CDR3 has 12 residues. J gave up 4 bases and V 3 bases, and 2 bases lay outside the gene matches. In nucleotides, the CDR3 is TGCAGTGCTAGTGCAGGGGGCTATGGCTACACCTTC. It codes for CSASAGGYGYTF.

This clonotype was observed at least ten times. The chain recombines TRBV20-1 with TRBJ2-5; 8 positions agree with TRBD2. V lost 3 bases, J lost 0 bases, and 6 bases stayed unmatched. CDR3 length: 15 amino acids. CDR1 and CDR2 (germline): DFQATT, SNEGSKA (reference sequence). CDR3: CSARRSGSYQETQYF. Here the CDR3 DNA reads TGCAGTGCTAGGCGGAGCGGGAGTTACCAAGAGACCCAGTACTTC.

In this sample, this clonotype turned up a few times. The gene calls are TRBV4-2 and TRBJ1-1, with D possibly TRBD1 on 5 matching bases. Trimming pared 2 bases from V and 9 bases from J, leaving 16 bases between. The germline CDR1 and CDR2 sequences are LGHNA and YNFKEQ. This CDR3 region has 14 residues. The CDR3 coding sequence is TGTGCCAGCAGCCAATCTAAGGGGCCGGTACAAGCTTTCTTT. Its translation is CASSQSKGPVQAFF.

This clonotype was seen at least ten times. The V and J genes are TRBV29-1 and TRBJ1-3; D is possibly TRBD1 (5 bases). The ends were cut back, 4 bases at V and 0 bases at J, with 10 bases in the middle. CDR3 length equals 14 residues. The germline V gene has CDR1 SQVTM and CDR2 ANQGSEA. CDR3 residues: CSVGGSSSGNTIYF. The CDR3 DNA reads TGCAGCGTTGGGGGCTCTTCCTCTGGAAACACCATATATTTT.

This chain connects TRBV3-1 to TRBJ1-3; maybe TRBD1 (5 bases). Per the germline V gene, CDR1 is LGHDT and CDR2 is YNNKEL (reference sequence). Between the trimmed V and J ends, which lost 4 bases and 0 bases, there was a span of 16 bases. The CDR3 sequence is 17 residues long. CDR3 coding DNA: TGTGCCAGCAGCCGACATCAAGAGGGACCCTCTGGAAACACCATATATTTT. Protein: CASSRHQEGPSGNTIYF.

This clonotype was counted at least ten times. V and J are TRBV27 and TRBJ2-2; 8 nucleotides agree with TRBD1. J was trimmed by 3 bases and V by 4 bases; bases with no gene match: 7. This CDR3 region has 16 residues. Germline assignment: CDR1 MNHEY and CDR2 SMNVEV (reference sequence). The CDR3 nucleotides are TGTGCCAGCAGTTCCATTCCGGGACAGGACACCGGGGAGCTGTTTTTT. Translated, it gives CASSSIPGQDTGELFF.

This clonotype has a count of ten or more. V and J are TRBV5-1 and TRBJ1-1; D is possibly TRBD1 (5 bases). The CDR3 consists of 14 residues. Germline V CDR1 and CDR2: SGHRS, YFSETQ. Trimming took off 0 bases at V and 1 base at J, with 7 bases between the two ends. In DNA form, the CDR3 reads TGCGCCAGCAGCTTGGTCCAGGGGAACACTGAAGCTTTCTTT. Encoded protein: CASSLVQGNTEAFF.

At least ten counts were recorded for this clonotype. V usage is TRBV12-3 or TRBV12-4 and J usage is TRBJ1-5; D call uncertain. The CDR3 extends over 13 amino acids. Between the trimmed V and J ends, which lost 6 bases and 3 bases, there was a span of 9 bases. The CDR3 DNA reads as TGTGCCAGCAGCTATTATCCCAATCAGCCCCAGCATTTT. Its translation: CASSYYPNQPQHF.

This clonotype was picked up a small number of times. The CDR3 DNA is TGCAGTGCTAGGATAGGGGTACGGACAGATACGCAGTATTTT. This codes for CSARIGVRTDTQYF. V and J are TRBV20-1 and TRBJ2-3; weak D call: TRBD1 (5 bases). This CDR3 has 14 amino acids. Trimming removed 3 bases at V and 3 bases at J, with 13 bases between. Germline CDR1 is DFQATT and CDR2 is SNEGSKA (reference sequence).

This clonotype was counted ten times or more. The J gene is TRBJ2-3, the V gene TRBV28; no clear D gene. V shed 3 bases and J shed 4 bases, with 11 bases lying between them. The CDR3 runs to 14 residues. Germline CDR1 is MDHEN and CDR2 is SYDVKM. DNA for the CDR3: TGTGCCAGCAGTTTCCAAGCTGGAGCAGATACGCAGTATTTT. This codes for CASSFQAGADTQYF.

This clonotype was seen at least ten times. A junction end diverges from the germline sequence, so it may reflect a read error. The rearrangement uses TRBV18 and TRBJ2-5; D gene uncertain. The CDR3 is 11 amino acids. From germline, CDR1 is KGHSH and CDR2 LQKENI. This chain's CDR3 is CASSSQETQYF. The CDR3 DNA sequence: TGCGCCAGCAGCTCCCAAGAGACCCAGTACTTC.

This clonotype was detected ten times or more. The chain combines TRBV5-1 with TRBJ2-3, with 14 positions matching TRBD2. There are 16 residues in the CDR3. V was clipped by 5 bases and J by 4 bases; unmatched bases: 6. Germline V gene data show CDR1 as SGHRS and CDR2 as YFSETQ. The CDR3: CASSFGTSGGPDTQYF. CDR3 bases: TGCGCCAGCAGTTTCGGGACTAGCGGGGGCCCAGATACGCAGTATTTT. Variable domain in full (rest from reference TRBV5-1 and TRBJ2-3): KAGVTQTPRYLIKTRGQQVTLSCSPISGHRSVSWYQQTPGQGLQFLFEYFSETQRNKGNFPGRFSGRQFSNSRSEMNVSTLELGDSALYLCASSFGTSGGPDTQYFGPGTRLTVL.

This clonotype was seen at least ten times. This sequence joins TRBV20-1 and TRBJ2-7, with D tentatively TRBD2 (6 bases). CDR1 DFQATT and CDR2 SNEGSKA come from the germline V gene (reference sequence). This CDR3 is built from 14 residues. With 3 bases removed from V and 2 bases from J, the gap between germline ends came to 14 bases. CDR3 coding DNA: TGCAGTGCTAGCCCAGCGGGCCCCACCTACGAGCAGTACTTC. Its translation is CSASPAGPTYEQYF.

This chain joins TRBV7-9 and TRBJ2-6; D might be TRBD2 (5 bases). This CDR3 has 16 amino acids. Germline CDR1 is SEHNR and CDR2 is FQNEAQ (reference sequence). Between the trimmed V and J ends, which lost 0 bases and 4 bases, there was a span of 10 bases. Here the CDR3 DNA reads TGTGCCAGCAGCTTAGCCCCCCGCGGGGGGGCCAACGTCCTGACTTTC. This encodes CASSLAPRGGANVLTF. Supplemented by reference TRBV7-9 and TRBJ2-6, the full variable domain reads DTGVSQNPRHKITKRGQNVTFRCDPISEHNRLYWYRQTLGQGPEFLTYFQNEAQLEKSRLLSDRFSAERPKGSFSTLEIQRTEQGDSAMYLCASSLAPRGGANVLTFGAGSRLTVL.

This clonotype turned up a few times. This chain joins TRBV6-1 and TRBJ2-1, with D maybe TRBD1 (6 bases). This CDR3 is built from 16 residues. The germline gives CDR1 MNHNS, CDR2 SASEGT. V was cut by 1 base and J by 2 bases, with 12 bases left in between. Written as DNA, the CDR3 is TGTGCCAGCAGTGAAGAATACAGGGCCCCCTACAATGAGCAGTTCTTC. Its translation: CASSEEYRAPYNEQFF.

This clonotype turned up a few times. This rearrangement joins TRBV10-3 to TRBJ2-3; 7 nucleotides line up with TRBD2. The V gene's germline CDR1 is ENHRY and CDR2 SYGVKD. V shed 3 bases and J 2 bases; nucleotides not matched to a gene: 11. The CDR3 is 17 amino acids. CDR3 bases: TGTGCCATCAGTGAAATTAGGCGCGGGGGATACACAGATACGCAGTATTTT. Translated, it gives CAISEIRRGGYTDTQYF.

The chain employs TRBV3-1 and TRBJ2-5, with TRBD1 matching over 7 bases. This CDR3 region has 14 residues. Germline V gene lookup returns CDR1 LGHDT and CDR2 YNNKEL (reference sequence). The junction had 5 bases not matched to a gene; V was cut back by 4 bases and J by 3 bases. The CDR3: CASSLFQGEETQYF. In DNA, the CDR3 is TGTGCCAGCAGCCTTTTCCAGGGGGAAGAGACCCAGTACTTC.

J is TRBJ1-5 and V is TRBV28; weak D call: TRBD1 (6 bases). V lost 6 bases to trimming and J lost 6 bases, with 15 bases between them. This CDR3 has 14 amino acids. Germline-derived CDR1 and CDR2 are MDHEN and SYDVKM. Written as DNA, the CDR3 is TGTGCCAGCAGGGAACGGGGGGCAGGTCAGCCCCAGCATTTT. This sequence encodes CASRERGAGQPQHF.